The rows below give T cell receptor beta chains drawn from one sample of a study of patients and donors after allogeneic stem cell transplantation. TCRdb re-analysed the RT-PCR reads in MiXCR, keeping a single row per CDR3 protein. Counted here are 920,000 or so distinct CDR3 sequences, roughly 18% occurring once; the ten biggest clones make up roughly 6%. The material sequenced was blood, either unsorted or a sorted T cell fraction (not recorded which). These receptors were collected from a human donor who was either an allogeneic HSCT recipient or a stem cell or donor lymphocyte infusion donor (not recorded which). It is not recorded whose cells these are; they may come from a transplant donor. The CDR3 runs from the conserved cysteine through the conserved F or W. A D gene is named only where the DNA matches it firmly. Expanded clones get a size class; other rows say once, few or many, or leave the size out.

d_call	clone_size	j_call	v_call	cdr3_aa	cdr3_nt
TRBD1	many	TRBJ2-6	TRBV12-3/TRBV12-4	CASSRQGATFSGANVLTF	TGTGCCAGCAGTCGACAGGGGGCCACCTTCTCTGGGGCCAACGTCCTGACTTTC
NA	NA	TRBJ2-5	TRBV3-1	CASSQALGTQYF	TGTGCCAGCAGCCAAGCGTTAGGGACCCAGTACTTC
NA	NA	TRBJ2-1	TRBV6-2/TRBV6-3	CASSYSRDGGDYNEQFF	TGTGCCAGCAGTTACTCGAGGGACGGGGGTGACTACAATGAGCAGTTCTTC
TRBD2	NA	TRBJ2-3	TRBV28	CASRSGTSGITDTQYF	TGTGCCAGCAGGTCCGGGACTAGCGGGATCACAGATACGCAGTATTTT
NA	NA	TRBJ2-7	TRBV30	CAWIPQSYEQYF	TGTGCCTGGATCCCACAGTCCTACGAGCAGTACTTC
NA	NA	TRBJ2-5	TRBV20-1	CSAINSIEETQYF	TGCAGTGCTATAAACAGTATTGAAGAGACCCAGTACTTC
TRBD1	NA	TRBJ2-2	TRBV5-6	CASSFRSTGGSLTRGELFF	TGTGCCAGCAGCTTCCGAAGCACAGGGGGCTCTCTGACACGCGGGGAGCTGTTTTTT
NA	NA	TRBJ1-2	TRBV5-8	CASSLLRTRRAGYTF	TGTGCCAGCAGCCTTTTACGGACGCGACGAGCGGGCTACACCTTC
NA	NA	TRBJ2-2	TRBV7-2	CASSATTGELSF	TGTGCCAGCAGCGCAACCACCGGGGAGCTGTCTTTT
TRBD1	NA	TRBJ1-1	TRBV7-9	CASAGQGGTEAFF	TGTGCCAGCGCCGGACAGGGTGGCACTGAAGCTTTCTTT
TRBD1	few	TRBJ2-3	TRBV6-5	CASSYSGQGADTQYF	TGTGCCAGCAGTTACTCGGGACAGGGGGCGGATACGCAGTATTTT
NA	NA	TRBJ1-1	TRBV7-3	CASSSLGRPSNTEAFF	TGTGCCAGCAGCTCGCTTGGACGGCCTTCTAACACTGAAGCTTTCTTT
TRBD2	many	TRBJ2-1	TRBV12-3/TRBV12-4	CASSLGGRGSYNEQFF	TGTGCCAGCAGTTTGGGCGGGAGGGGCTCCTACAATGAGCAGTTCTTC
TRBD1	NA	TRBJ1-1	TRBV3-1	CASSLLSQGVNTEAFF	TGTGCCAGCTCCCTCTTATCACAGGGGGTGAACACTGAAGCTTTCTTT
TRBD2	NA	TRBJ2-7	TRBV5-6	CASSLVAGGHYEQYF	TGTGCCAGCAGCTTGGTGGCGGGGGGGCACTACGAGCAGTACTTC
NA	many	TRBJ2-3	TRBV12-3/TRBV12-4	CASSPTPSTDTQYF	TGTGCCAGCAGCCCAACTCCGAGCACAGATACGCAGTATTTT
TRBD1	many	TRBJ2-7	TRBV7-8	CASRDRDRYPYEQYF	TGTGCCAGCAGGGACAGGGATCGATATCCCTACGAGCAGTACTTC
TRBD1	NA	TRBJ2-2	TRBV30	CAWSSRGTGELFF	TGTGCCTGGAGTAGCAGGGGGACCGGGGAGCTGTTTTTT
NA	few	TRBJ1-2	TRBV9	CASSVGGGASYGYTF	TGTGCCAGCAGCGTAGGTGGAGGGGCCAGCTATGGCTACACCTTC
NA	NA	TRBJ2-5	TRBV12-3/TRBV12-4	CASSYSFQETQYF	TGTGCCAGCAGTTACAGTTTCCAAGAGACCCAGTACTTC
TRBD1	NA	TRBJ2-7	TRBV11-2	CATKLGQGSYEQYF	TGTGCCACCAAATTGGGACAGGGCTCCTACGAGCAGTACTTC
TRBD1	NA	TRBJ1-6	TRBV15	CATSRDGTGHNSPLHF	TGTGCCACCAGCAGAGATGGGACAGGGCATAATTCACCCCTCCACTTT
NA	NA	TRBJ1-6	TRBV12-3/TRBV12-4	CASSLVQGGNSPLHF	TGTGCCAGCAGTTTGGTACAGGGCGGTAATTCACCCCTCCACTTT
NA	NA	TRBJ1-2	TRBV24-1	CATSDSGTRVSTF	TGTGCCACCAGTGATTCGGGCACCCGAGTGTCTACCTTC
TRBD1	many	TRBJ2-3	TRBV20-1	CSARSGGGTDTQYF	TGCAGTGCTAGATCAGGGGGCGGCACAGATACGCAGTATTTT
TRBD2	few	TRBJ2-7	TRBV27	CASSSPRTSGSHEQYF	TGTGCCAGCAGTTCCCCCCGGACTAGCGGGAGCCACGAGCAGTACTTC
NA	NA	TRBJ2-5	TRBV15	CATSSARGYQETQYF	TGTGCCACCAGCAGTGCCCGGGGGTACCAAGAGACCCAGTACTTC
TRBD2	many	TRBJ2-5	TRBV12-3/TRBV12-4	CASSLASGAETQYF	TGTGCCAGCAGTTTGGCTAGCGGGGCGGAGACCCAGTACTTC
NA	NA	TRBJ2-7	TRBV5-1	CASSFTPFYEQYF	TGCGCCAGCAGCTTCACACCCTTCTACGAGCAGTACTTC
NA	few	TRBJ2-2	TRBV5-1	CASSLGPGAVTGELFF	TGCGCCAGCAGCTTGGGACCAGGGGCCGTCACCGGGGAGCTGTTTTTT
NA	NA	TRBJ2-6	TRBV7-8	CASKRGLGANVLTF	TGTGCCAGCAAAAGGGGGTTAGGGGCCAACGTCCTGACTTTC
NA	NA	TRBJ2-6	TRBV27	CASSLSPASGANVLTF	TGTGCCAGCAGTTTATCCCCCGCCTCTGGGGCCAACGTCCTGACTTTC
NA	many	TRBJ2-5	TRBV20-1	CSARPKETQYF	TGCAGTGCTAGACCTAAAGAGACCCAGTACTTC
NA	NA	TRBJ1-5	TRBV7-2	CASSLQTAATQPQHF	TGTGCCAGCAGCCTCCAGACAGCCGCCACTCAGCCCCAGCATTTT